These 19 T cell receptor beta chains came from one sample sequenced in a study of shared clonotypes between healthy human individuals. The naive CD8 subset, CD45RO-negative cells positively selected for CCR7, excluded terminally differentiated effector memory CD45RA+ cells. Profiled with immunoSEQ multiplex PCR; TCRdb holds only in-frame clones, not every one. The sample yields under 2,000,000 clones, about 95% seen once. The sequencing input was naive CD8+ T cells sorted from blood. The receptors come from a man younger than 35 in good health.

Points on this clone: This specimen includes other DNA sequences encoding the same CDR3. The V and J genes are TRBV6-5 and TRBJ1-1; 10 bases agree with TRBD1. Germline loops: CDR1 MNHEY, CDR2 SVGAGI. CDR3 length: 15 amino acids. With V trimmed by 0 bases and J by 4 bases, 2 bases remained unmatched. The CDR3 coding sequence is TGTGCCAGCAGTTACTCGACAGGGGGCGGCACTGAAGCTTTCTTT. Protein: CASSYSTGGGTEAFF.

This sequence joins TRBV6-5 and TRBJ1-1; tentatively, D is TRBD1 (5 bases). Germline CDR1 MNHEY, CDR2 SVGAGI. The CDR3 is made up of 14 amino acids. Trimming stripped 6 bases from V and 2 bases from J, with 13 bases between. DNA for the CDR3: TGTGCCAGCAGCGCGGGGCAGGCCAACACTGAAGCTTTCTTT. Its protein is CASSAGQANTEAFF.

The CDR3 DNA is TGTGCCAGCGGGGGGACCGATAGCAATCAGCCCCAGCATTTT. Translated: CASGGTDSNQPQHF. The chain recombines TRBV28 with TRBJ1-5, with a weak D call TRBD1 (5 bases). V was trimmed by 8 bases and J by 0 bases, leaving 11 bases between them. The CDR3 length is 14 residues. Germline loops: CDR1 MDHEN, CDR2 SYDVKM. Combining the CDR3 with reference TRBV28 and TRBJ1-5 gives the whole variable domain DVKVTQSSRYLVKRTGEKVFLECVQDMDHENMFWYRQDPGLGLRLIYFSYDVKMKEKGDIPEGYSVSREKKERFSLILESASTNQTSMYLCASGGTDSNQPQHFGDGTRLSIL.

V usage is TRBV29-1 and J usage is TRBJ2-1; TRBD2 might be the D (6 bases). Germline V gene sequence: CDR1 SQVTM, CDR2 ANQGSEA. The germline V and J ends were trimmed by 2 bases and 7 bases, with 9 bases remaining between them. The CDR3 sequence is 12 residues long. CDR3 sequence: CSVEPEGNEQFF. CDR3 in DNA: TGCAGCGTTGAACCGGAGGGGAATGAGCAGTTCTTC.

CDR3 DNA sequence: TGTGCCATCACGACTAGCGGGAGTCTCTACGAGCAGTACTTC. Protein product: CAITTSGSLYEQYF. The chain is built from TRBV10-3 and TRBJ2-7, with TRBD2 matching over 12 bases. The V segment lost 7 bases and the J segment 3 bases; nucleotides outside the gene matches: 4. This CDR3 has 14 residues. Germline CDR1 ENHRY, CDR2 SYGVKD.

The chain recombines TRBV5-1 with TRBJ2-3; D uncertain. The V and J ends lost 2 bases and 4 bases respectively, with 11 bases between them. Germline V gene sequence: CDR1 SGHRS, CDR2 YFSETQ. The CDR3 extends over 14 amino acids. The CDR3 loop reads CASSFYGGADTQYF. The CDR3 DNA sequence: TGCGCCAGCAGCTTCTACGGTGGGGCAGATACGCAGTATTTT.

The V and J genes are TRBV28 and TRBJ1-2; TRBD1 matches 12 bases. Per the germline V gene, CDR1 is MDHEN and CDR2 is SYDVKM. This CDR3 spans 15 amino acids. V was clipped by 5 bases and J by 8 bases; unmatched bases: 9. The CDR3 loop is CASSGTGQGALGYTF. CDR3 DNA: TGTGCCAGCAGTGGGACGGGACAGGGGGCTTTGGGCTACACCTTC.

This chain uses TRBV6-1 with TRBJ1-1, with D possibly TRBD1 on 6 matching bases. Germline values: CDR1 MNHNS, CDR2 SASEGT. V dropped 5 bases and J dropped 0 bases, with 13 bases sitting between them. The CDR3 extends over 15 amino acids. As DNA, the CDR3 is TGTGCCAGCAGTACACAGGACAGAATGAACACTGAAGCTTTCTTT. Translation gives CASSTQDRMNTEAFF.

As DNA, the CDR3 is TGTGCCAGCAGCGCCCCGCGGGGGGAAATTCTTGCTAATTCACCCCTCCACTTT. Translated: CASSAPRGEILANSPLHF. This sequence joins TRBV9 and TRBJ1-6; weak D call: TRBD1 (5 bases). CDR1 SGDLS and CDR2 YYNGEE come from the germline V gene. Trimming stripped 3 bases from V and 6 bases from J, with 22 bases between. This CDR3 has 18 amino acids.

This clone appeared a single time. The chain joins TRBV7-2 to TRBJ2-7, with a weak D call TRBD2 (5 bases). This CDR3 is built from 13 residues. The germline CDR1 and CDR2 sequences are SGHTA and FQGNSA. The V end lost 5 bases, the J end lost 4 bases, and 12 bases lay between the germline ends. The CDR3 region is CASSEITGYEQYF. The DNA for the CDR3 is TGTGCCAGCAGCGAAATTACGGGGTACGAGCAGTACTTC.

The V call is TRBV5-6, the J call TRBJ2-3, with 10 positions matching TRBD1. Germline V lookup: CDR1 SGHDT, CDR2 YYEEEE. This CDR3 is 16 amino acids long. V shed 1 base, J shed 1 base, and the junction held 3 bases outside the gene matches. The CDR3 nucleotides read TGTGCCAGCAGCTTGATAGGGACAGGGGGCACAGATACGCAGTATTTT. It specifies CASSLIGTGGTDTQYF.

The chain recombines TRBV5-6 with TRBJ1-1, with D perhaps TRBD1 (5 bases). CDR3 length: 16 amino acids. The V and J ends lost 1 base and 0 bases respectively, with 13 bases between them. Germline assignment: CDR1 SGHDT and CDR2 YYEEEE. In DNA form, the CDR3 reads TGTGCCAGCAGCTTGTGGGGTGGGGGATTGAACACTGAAGCTTTCTTT. Residues: CASSLWGGGLNTEAFF. Supplemented by reference TRBV5-6 and TRBJ1-1, the full variable domain reads DAGVTQSPTHLIKTRGQQVTLRCSPKSGHDTVSWYQQALGQGPQFIFQYYEEEERQRGNFPDRFSGHQFPNYSSELNVNALLLGDSALYLCASSLWGGGLNTEAFFGQGTRLTVV.

The gene calls are TRBV27 and TRBJ2-5; 9 bases align to TRBD2. V lost 5 bases to trimming and J lost 1 base; unmatched junction nucleotides: 8. This CDR3 contains 16 residues. Germline V gives CDR1 MNHEY, CDR2 SMNVEV (reference sequence). The CDR3 bases are TGTGCCAGCAGTCCGGCTAGCGGGGAGTTCCAAGAGACCCAGTACTTC. It specifies CASSPASGEFQETQYF.

This chain links TRBV27 with TRBJ1-6; D is undetermined. Germline V CDR1 and CDR2: MNHEY, SMNVEV (reference sequence). Trimming stripped 2 bases from V and 10 bases from J, with 12 bases between. This CDR3 has 14 residues. The CDR3 sequence is CASSLKGNQSPLHF. The CDR3 DNA reads as TGTGCCAGCAGTTTAAAGGGAAATCAATCACCCCTCCACTTT.

The chain has TRBV27 and TRBJ2-7, with 8 bases identical to TRBD1. Losses at the gene ends were 5 bases for V and 7 bases for J; bases not matched to a gene: 13. In germline, CDR1 is MNHEY, CDR2 SMNVEV (reference sequence). This CDR3 spans 15 amino acids. In nucleotides, the CDR3 is TGTGCCAGCAGTCCCGGGACAGGCGCTTTGTGGGAGCAGTACTTC. Its protein is CASSPGTGALWEQYF.

This clone was seen once. This sequence joins TRBV5-1 and TRBJ2-1; D gene ambiguous. The CDR3 sequence is 16 residues long. Germline V gives CDR1 SGHRS, CDR2 YFSETQ. Trimming removed 1 base from V and 4 bases from J, with 15 bases in between. CDR3 region: CASSLNGRTNYNEQFF. The CDR3 DNA reads as TGCGCCAGCAGCTTGAACGGGCGGACGAATTACAATGAGCAGTTCTTC.

Worth noting for this clone: Other nucleotide sequences in the sample specify the same CDR3. The V and J genes are TRBV27 and TRBJ2-7; D ambiguous. V dropped 5 bases and J dropped 0 bases, with 8 bases sitting between them. The V gene's germline CDR1 is MNHEY and CDR2 SMNVEV (reference sequence). CDR3 length equals 13 residues. This CDR3 is CASSLSPSYEQYF. In nucleotides, the CDR3 is TGTGCCAGCAGTCTCTCCCCCTCCTACGAGCAGTACTTC.

This clone occurred once. Other DNA sequences from this sample encode an identical CDR3 as well. This chain connects TRBV4-1 to TRBJ2-3; no definite D call. The CDR3 contains 14 residues. The germline CDR1 and CDR2 sequences are MGHRA and YSYEKL. V was pared by 1 base and J by 0 bases, with 5 bases between. CDR3 DNA: TGCGCCAGCAGCCAAGGACCTAGCACAGATACGCAGTATTTT. Its protein is CASSQGPSTDTQYF.

J is TRBJ2-6 and V is TRBV6-5; D is undetermined. This CDR3 is built from 15 residues. Germline V gene data show CDR1 as MNHEY and CDR2 as SVGAGI. The V gene lost 5 bases and the J gene lost 0 bases, with 8 bases spanning the gap. Written as DNA, the CDR3 is TGTGCCAGCAGTATGGAAGACTCTGGGGCCAACGTCCTGACTTTC. Its protein is CASSMEDSGANVLTF.